The 8 T cell receptor beta chains presented below share a single source sample, sequenced in a study of T cell responses to AZD1222 COVID-19 vaccine. Libraries were prepared by immunoSEQ multiplex PCR; TCRdb keeps only in-frame clonotypes and omits some of them. The sample carries around 78,000 clones, over 75% recorded once. The sequences come from peripheral blood, collected on day 0 of MenACWY control vaccination. These receptors all come from an adult in good health.

The rearrangement uses TRBV3-1 (or the pseudogene TRBV3-2) and TRBJ1-1; D perhaps matches TRBD1 (5 bases). Per the germline V gene, CDR1 is LGHDT and CDR2 is YNNKEL (reference sequence). V was cut by 3 bases and J by 4 bases, with 15 bases left in between. The CDR3 is 15 amino acids. The CDR3, as DNA: TGTGCCAGCAGCCATGGGGGACGTGTCGGCACTGAAGCTTTCTTT. Translating gives CASSHGGRVGTEAFF.

The chain has TRBV18 and TRBJ2-3; D remains unclear. The CDR3 is 15 residues long. Germline CDR1 and CDR2: KGHSH and LQKENI. The V gene lost 3 bases and the J gene lost 4 bases, with 14 bases spanning the gap. The CDR3 DNA reads TGTGCCAGCTCACCTTTTGGATCGTACCCAGATACGCAGTATTTT. This encodes CASSPFGSYPDTQYF.

The count of this clone is one. This chain uses TRBV3-1 (or the pseudogene TRBV3-2) with TRBJ2-4, with a tentative D call TRBD1 (6 bases). The length of the CDR3 is 16 residues. CDR1 and CDR2 from the germline V gene are LGHDT and YNNKEL (reference sequence). The V end was cut by 4 bases, the J end by 0 bases, with 13 bases between. CDR3 sequence: CASSPAYRVAKNIQYF. The CDR3 nucleotides are TGTGCCAGCAGCCCTGCATACAGGGTAGCCAAAAACATTCAGTACTTC.

The J gene is TRBJ2-1, the V gene TRBV30, with 9 bases aligning to TRBD2. Germline CDR1 and CDR2: GTSNPN and SVGIG (reference sequence). V was pared by 2 bases and J by 8 bases, with 7 bases of the junction left unmatched. This CDR3 has 14 residues. CDR3 sequence reads: CAWSRGLAIDEQFF. In nucleotides, the CDR3 is TGTGCCTGGAGTCGGGGACTAGCTATTGATGAGCAGTTCTTC.

The DNA of the CDR3 is TGTGCCAGCAGCCAAGGGGACAGGGTAGCCGGGGAGCTGTTTTTT. Translating it yields CASSQGDRVAGELFF. The chain combines TRBV3-1 (or the pseudogene TRBV3-2) with TRBJ2-2; 9 nucleotides line up with TRBD1. With 1 base clipped from V and 6 bases from J, the junction kept 3 bases outside the gene matches. The germline CDR1 and CDR2 sequences are LGHDT and YNNKEL (reference sequence). The CDR3 extends over 15 amino acids.

The rearrangement uses TRBV6-5 and TRBJ1-4, with TRBD1 matching over 7 bases. J lost 5 bases, V lost 6 bases, and 3 bases had no gene match. Looked up from germline, CDR1 is MNHEY and CDR2 is SVGAGI. This CDR3 contains 13 residues. The CDR3 spells CASSGTANEKLFF. CDR3 sequence (DNA): TGTGCCAGCAGCGGGACAGCGAATGAAAAACTGTTTTTT.

The chain carries TRBV28 and TRBJ2-7, with 7 bases aligning to TRBD1. With V trimmed by 4 bases and J by 0 bases, 3 bases remained unmatched. Germline CDR1 is MDHEN and CDR2 is SYDVKM. The CDR3 length is 14 residues. The DNA of the CDR3 is TGTGCCAGCAGTTCCTCAGGGGGCTCCTACGAGCAGTACTTC. Translated: CASSSSGGSYEQYF. Variable domain in full (rest from reference TRBV28 and TRBJ2-7): DVKVTQSSRYLVKRTGEKVFLECVQDMDHENMFWYRQDPGLGLRLIYFSYDVKMKEKGDIPEGYSVSREKKERFSLILESASTNQTSMYLCASSSSGGSYEQYFGPGTRLTVT.

The chain is built from TRBV5-4 and TRBJ1-2, with D possibly being TRBD1 (5 bases). This CDR3 is 14 amino acids long. V was pared by 0 bases and J by 8 bases, with 14 bases between. The germline CDR1 and CDR2 sequences are SGHNT and YYREEE (reference sequence). The CDR3 bases are TGTGCCAGCAGCTTGGACAGGCCCTCGGGGGGCTACACCTTC. This gives the protein CASSLDRPSGGYTF.